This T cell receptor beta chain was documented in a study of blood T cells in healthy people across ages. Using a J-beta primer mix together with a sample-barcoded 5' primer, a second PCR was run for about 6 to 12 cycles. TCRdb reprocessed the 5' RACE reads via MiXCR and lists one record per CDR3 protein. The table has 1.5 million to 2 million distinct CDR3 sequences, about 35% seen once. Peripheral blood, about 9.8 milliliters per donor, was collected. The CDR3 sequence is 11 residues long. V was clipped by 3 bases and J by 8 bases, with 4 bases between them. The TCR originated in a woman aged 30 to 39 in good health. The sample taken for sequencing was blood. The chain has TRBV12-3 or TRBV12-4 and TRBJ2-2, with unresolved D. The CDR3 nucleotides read TGTGCCAGCAGTTTGATGGGGGAGCTGTTTTTT. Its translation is CASSLMGELFF.